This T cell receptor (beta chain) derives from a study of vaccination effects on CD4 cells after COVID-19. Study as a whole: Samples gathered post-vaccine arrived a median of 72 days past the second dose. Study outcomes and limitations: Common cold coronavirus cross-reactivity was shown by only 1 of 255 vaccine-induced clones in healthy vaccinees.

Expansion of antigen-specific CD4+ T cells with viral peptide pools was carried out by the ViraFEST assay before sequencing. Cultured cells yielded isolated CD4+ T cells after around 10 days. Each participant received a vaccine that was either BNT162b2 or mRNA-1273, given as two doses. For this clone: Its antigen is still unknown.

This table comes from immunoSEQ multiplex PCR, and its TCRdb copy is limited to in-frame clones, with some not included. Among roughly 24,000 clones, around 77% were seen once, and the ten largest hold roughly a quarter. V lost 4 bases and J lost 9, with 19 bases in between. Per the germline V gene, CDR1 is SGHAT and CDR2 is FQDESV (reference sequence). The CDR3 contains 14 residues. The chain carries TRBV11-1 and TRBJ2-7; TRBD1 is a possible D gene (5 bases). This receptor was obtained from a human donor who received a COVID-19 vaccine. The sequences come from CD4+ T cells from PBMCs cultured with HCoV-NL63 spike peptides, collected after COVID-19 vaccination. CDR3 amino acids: CASSSQGSVGVQYF. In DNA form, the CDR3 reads TGTGCCAGCAGCTCCCAGGGCTCGGTAGGCGTGCAGTACTTC.